What follows are 13 T cell receptor beta chains derived from one specimen sequenced in a study of shared clonotypes between healthy human individuals. Using immunoSEQ multiplex PCR, the repertoire was profiled, and TCRdb retains in-frame clones only, with some absent. Here the sample spans nearly 2 million clones, about 95% being singletons. Terminally differentiated effector memory CD45RA+ cells were left out of the naive CD8 fraction, which was CD45RO-negative and positively selected for CCR7. The source material was naive CD8+ T cells sorted from blood. These receptors came from a man between 18 and 29 years old in good health.

The chain recombines TRBV27 with TRBJ2-5; a possible D gene is TRBD1 (6 bases). V lost 2 bases and J lost 5, with 12 bases in between. This CDR3 is built from 14 residues. CDR1 and CDR2 from the germline V gene are MNHEY and SMNVEV (reference sequence). The CDR3 nucleotides are TGTGCCAGCAGTTTACTTGACAGGTTTGAGACCCAGTACTTC. It specifies CASSLLDRFETQYF.

V usage is TRBV25-1 and J usage is TRBJ2-2, with D possibly TRBD1 on 6 matching bases. This CDR3 contains 13 residues. Germline CDR1 reads MGHDK; CDR2 reads SYGVNS. CDR3 loop: CATGFGVAGELFF. In DNA form, the CDR3 reads TGTGCTACAGGGTTCGGGGTCGCCGGGGAGCTGTTTTTT.

A remark on this clone: Other DNA sequences in this specimen translate into the identical CDR3. The V gene is TRBV6-1, the J gene TRBJ2-7; no reliable D call. This CDR3 has 13 amino acids. The V gene lost 2 bases and the J gene lost 1 base, with 6 bases spanning the gap. Per the germline V gene, CDR1 is MNHNS and CDR2 is SASEGT. The CDR3 nucleotides read TGTGCCAGCAGTGAAATAGGGTCCTACGAGCAGTACTTC. Amino acids: CASSEIGSYEQYF.

CDR3 loop: CASSESGGSNQPQHF. CDR3 nucleotides: TGTGCCAGCAGTGAATCGGGGGGGAGCAATCAGCCCCAGCATTTT. J is TRBJ1-5 and V is TRBV25-1, with a possible D match to TRBD1 (5 bases). CDR1 and CDR2 (germline): MGHDK, SYGVNS. Between the trimmed V and J ends, which lost 1 base and 1 base, there was a span of 8 bases. The CDR3 is 15 amino acids.

The chain links TRBV6-5 to TRBJ2-3, with 10 bases aligning to TRBD1. The length of the CDR3 is 13 residues. In germline, CDR1 is MNHEY, CDR2 SVGAGI. The junction had 2 bases not matched to a gene; V was cut back by 7 bases and J by 4 bases. The CDR3 bases are TGTGCCAGCACCGGACAGGGGGCAGATACGCAGTATTTT. This encodes CASTGQGADTQYF.

With regard to this clone: Within the sample, other DNA sequences also encode this same CDR3. This chain links TRBV4-1 with TRBJ2-7, with TRBD2 identical over 9 bases. The length of the CDR3 is 15 residues. Per the germline V gene, CDR1 is MGHRA and CDR2 is YSYEKL. V was pared by 4 bases and J by 6 bases, with 10 bases of the junction left unmatched. The CDR3 region is CASSPYSGLAGEQYF. Written as DNA, the CDR3 is TGCGCCAGCAGCCCCTACTCGGGACTAGCCGGCGAGCAGTACTTC.

V usage is TRBV10-2 and J usage is TRBJ2-3; a weak D match, TRBD1 (6 bases). Germline V lookup: CDR1 WSHSY, CDR2 SAAADI. Deletions cut 5 bases from V and 4 bases from J, with 7 bases between. The CDR3 spans 12 residues. Written as DNA, the CDR3 is TGCGCCAGCAGTTGGACAGCAGATACGCAGTATTTT. It encodes CASSWTADTQYF.

A note on this clone: Other DNA sequences in the sample encode the same CDR3. V gene TRBV27 combines with J gene TRBJ2-7; D perhaps matches TRBD2 (6 bases). The V end was cut by 3 bases, the J end by 6 bases, with 6 bases between. Germline values: CDR1 MNHEY, CDR2 SMNVEV (reference sequence). There are 11 residues in the CDR3. The CDR3 here is CASSLGLEQYF. For the CDR3, the DNA is TGTGCCAGCAGTTTGGGACTCGAGCAGTACTTC.

The chain joins TRBV2 to TRBJ1-4, with D uncertain. CDR1 is SNHLY, CDR2 FYNNEI, per germline. Trimming took 4 bases from V and 5 from J, leaving 5 bases between them. The CDR3 has 12 residues. The CDR3 protein is CASSGLNEKLFF. The CDR3 bases are TGTGCCAGCAGTGGCTTAAATGAAAAACTGTTTTTT.

The chain carries TRBV4-1 and TRBJ1-2; no definite D call. The V gene lost 4 bases and the J gene lost 4 bases, with 13 bases spanning the gap. There are 14 residues in the CDR3. Looked up from germline, CDR1 is MGHRA and CDR2 is YSYEKL. The CDR3 region has the DNA TGCGCCAGCAGCCCTGAGCCGGGATTCTATGGCTACACCTTC. It codes for CASSPEPGFYGYTF.

The chain uses TRBV7-9 and TRBJ2-5, with 8 nucleotides matching TRBD1. V shed 4 bases, J shed 1 base, and the junction held 11 bases outside the gene matches. CDR1 and CDR2 (germline): SEHNR, FQNEAQ (reference sequence). The CDR3 contains 17 residues. CDR3: CASSSNAGQGPQETQYF. The CDR3 nucleotides are TGTGCCAGCAGCTCCAACGCCGGACAGGGTCCCCAAGAGACCCAGTACTTC.

This chain links TRBV5-1 with TRBJ2-1, with 10 bases that match TRBD1. V lost 2 bases to trimming and J lost 7 bases; unmatched junction nucleotides: 6. The germline CDR1 and CDR2 sequences are SGHRS and YFSETQ. The CDR3 consists of 15 residues. CDR3 sequence: CASSFDRGRGNEQFF. The CDR3 coding sequence is TGCGCCAGCAGCTTCGACAGGGGGCGCGGGAATGAGCAGTTCTTC. The full variable domain, completed using reference TRBV5-1 and TRBJ2-1, is KAGVTQTPRYLIKTRGQQVTLSCSPISGHRSVSWYQQTPGQGLQFLFEYFSETQRNKGNFPGRFSGRQFSNSRSEMNVSTLELGDSALYLCASSFDRGRGNEQFFGPGTRLTVL.

This clone was seen just once. The rearrangement links TRBV2 to TRBJ2-2; 7 nucleotides line up with TRBD1. The CDR3 contains 15 residues. Germline-derived CDR1 and CDR2 are SNHLY and FYNNEI. The junction had 4 bases not matched to a gene; V was cut back by 2 bases and J by 4 bases. This CDR3 reads CASSESAGGTGELFF. Written as DNA, the CDR3 is TGTGCCAGCAGTGAATCGGCAGGGGGCACCGGGGAGCTGTTTTTT.